Reported below is one T cell receptor (beta chain). Amplified TCR beta CDR3 regions came from RNA transcripts. Primed by the HTBI set, a first-round RT-PCR was run on the TCR CDR3. TCRdb reanalysed the multiplex PCR reads using MiXCR and keeps one entry per CDR3 protein. There are fewer than 650,000 distinct CDR3 sequences in the sample; 40% to 50% occur only once, and 44% lies in the top ten. This sample stems from a study of T cells in Graves' hyperthyroidism and ophthalmopathy. There are 14 residues in the CDR3. Trimming pared 0 bases from V and 2 bases from J, leaving 8 bases between. From germline, CDR1 is WNHNN and CDR2 SYGVQD (reference sequence).

The chain combines TRBV10-1 with TRBJ2-7; no definite D call. This TCR came from an adult woman with Graves' disease, either hyperthyroidism or ophthalmopathy (not recorded which). The specimen sequenced was peripheral blood or thyroid tissue (not recorded which). The CDR3 here is CASSESTPAYEQYF. DNA for the CDR3: TGCGCCAGCAGTGAGTCGACGCCAGCCTACGAGCAGTACTTC.